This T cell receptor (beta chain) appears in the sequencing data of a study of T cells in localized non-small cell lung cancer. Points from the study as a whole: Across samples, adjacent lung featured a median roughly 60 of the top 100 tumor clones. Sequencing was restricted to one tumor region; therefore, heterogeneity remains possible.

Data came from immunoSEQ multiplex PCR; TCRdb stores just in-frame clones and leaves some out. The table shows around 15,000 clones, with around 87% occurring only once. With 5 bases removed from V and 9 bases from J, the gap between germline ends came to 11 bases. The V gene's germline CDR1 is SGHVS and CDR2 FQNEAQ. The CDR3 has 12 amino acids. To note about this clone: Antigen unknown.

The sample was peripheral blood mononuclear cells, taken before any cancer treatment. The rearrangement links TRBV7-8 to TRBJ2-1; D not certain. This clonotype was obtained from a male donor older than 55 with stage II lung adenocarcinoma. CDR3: CASSPTGSEQFF. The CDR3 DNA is TGTGCCAGCAGCCCAACTGGTAGTGAGCAGTTCTTC. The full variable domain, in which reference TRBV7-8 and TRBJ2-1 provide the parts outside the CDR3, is GAGVSQSPRYKVAKRGQDVALRCDPISGHVSLFWYQQALGQGPEFLTYFQNEAQLDKSGLPSDRFFAERPEGSVSTLKIQRTQQEDSAVYLCASSPTGSEQFFGPGTRLTVL.